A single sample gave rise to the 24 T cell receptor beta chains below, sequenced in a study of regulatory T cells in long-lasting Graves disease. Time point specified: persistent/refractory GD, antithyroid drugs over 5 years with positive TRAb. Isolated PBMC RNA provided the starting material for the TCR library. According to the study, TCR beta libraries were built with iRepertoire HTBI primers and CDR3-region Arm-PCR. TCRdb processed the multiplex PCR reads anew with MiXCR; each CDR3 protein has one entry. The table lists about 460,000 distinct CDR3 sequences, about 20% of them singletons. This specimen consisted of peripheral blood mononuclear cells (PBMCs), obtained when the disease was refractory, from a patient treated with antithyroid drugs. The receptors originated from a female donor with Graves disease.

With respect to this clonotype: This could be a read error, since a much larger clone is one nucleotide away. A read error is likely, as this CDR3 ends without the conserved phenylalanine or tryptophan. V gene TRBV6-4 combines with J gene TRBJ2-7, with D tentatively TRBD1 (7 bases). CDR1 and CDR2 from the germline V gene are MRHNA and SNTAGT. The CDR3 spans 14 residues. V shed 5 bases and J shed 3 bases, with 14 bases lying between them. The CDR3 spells CASSRQGGNYEQYS. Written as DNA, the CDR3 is TGTGCCAGCAGTAGACAGGGAGGCAACTACGAGCAGTACTCC.

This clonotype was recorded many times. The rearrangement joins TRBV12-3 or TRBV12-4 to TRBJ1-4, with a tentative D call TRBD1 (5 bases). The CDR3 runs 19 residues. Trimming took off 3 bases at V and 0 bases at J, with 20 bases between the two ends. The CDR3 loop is CASSFRGAGFVTTNEKLFF. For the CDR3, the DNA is TGTGCCAGCAGTTTTCGCGGGGCCGGGTTCGTTACAACTAATGAAAAACTGTTTTTT.

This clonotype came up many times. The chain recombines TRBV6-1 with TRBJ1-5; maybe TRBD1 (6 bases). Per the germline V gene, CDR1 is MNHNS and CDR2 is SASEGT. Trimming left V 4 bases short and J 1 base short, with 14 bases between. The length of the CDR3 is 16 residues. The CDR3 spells CASSVGGGSSNQPQHF. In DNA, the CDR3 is TGTGCCAGCAGTGTAGGGGGGGGCTCGAGCAATCAGCCCCAGCATTTT.

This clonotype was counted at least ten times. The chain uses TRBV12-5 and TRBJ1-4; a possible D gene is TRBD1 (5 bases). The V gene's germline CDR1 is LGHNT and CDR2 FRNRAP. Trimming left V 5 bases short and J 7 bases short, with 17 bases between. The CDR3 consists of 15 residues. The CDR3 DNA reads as TGTGCTAGTGGTGCCCTGTTGGGGCGGGGTGAAAAACTGTTTTTT. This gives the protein CASGALLGRGEKLFF.

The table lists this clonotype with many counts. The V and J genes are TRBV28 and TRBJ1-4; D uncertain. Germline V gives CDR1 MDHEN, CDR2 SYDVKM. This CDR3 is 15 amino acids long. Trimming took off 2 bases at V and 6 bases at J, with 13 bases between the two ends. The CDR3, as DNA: TGTGCCAGCAGTTTAGCCGGCAGTCCCGATGAAAAACTGTTTTTT. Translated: CASSLAGSPDEKLFF.

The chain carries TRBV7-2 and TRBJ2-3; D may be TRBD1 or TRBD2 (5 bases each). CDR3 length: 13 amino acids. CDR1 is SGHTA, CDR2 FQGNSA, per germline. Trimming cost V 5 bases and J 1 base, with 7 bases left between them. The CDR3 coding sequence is TGTGCCAGCAGCCGGGACGGCACAGATACGCAGTATTTT. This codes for CASSRDGTDTQYF.

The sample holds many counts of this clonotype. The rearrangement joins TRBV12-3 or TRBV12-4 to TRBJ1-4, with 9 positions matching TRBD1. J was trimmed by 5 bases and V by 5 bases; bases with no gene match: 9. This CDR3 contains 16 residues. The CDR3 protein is CASSPITGTGNEKLFF. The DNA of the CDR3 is TGTGCCAGCAGTCCTATAACCGGGACAGGGAATGAAAAACTGTTTTTT.

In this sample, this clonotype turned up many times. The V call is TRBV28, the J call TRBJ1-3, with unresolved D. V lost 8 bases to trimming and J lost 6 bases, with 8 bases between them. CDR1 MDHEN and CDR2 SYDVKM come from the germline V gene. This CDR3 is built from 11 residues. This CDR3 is CASSSLNTIYF. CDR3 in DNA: TGTGCCAGCTCAAGCTTAAACACCATATATTTT.

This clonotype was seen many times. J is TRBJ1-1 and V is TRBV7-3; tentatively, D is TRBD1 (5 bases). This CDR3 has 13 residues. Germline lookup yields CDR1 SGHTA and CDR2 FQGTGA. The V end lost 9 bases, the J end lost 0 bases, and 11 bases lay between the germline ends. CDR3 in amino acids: CASGAFMNTEAFF. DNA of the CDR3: TGTGCCAGTGGGGCCTTTATGAACACTGAAGCTTTCTTT.

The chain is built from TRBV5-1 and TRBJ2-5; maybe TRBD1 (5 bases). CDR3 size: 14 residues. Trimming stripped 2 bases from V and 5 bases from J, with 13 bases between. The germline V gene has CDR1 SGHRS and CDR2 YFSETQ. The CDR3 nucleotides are TGCGCCAGCAGCTTCGACCAGGGTGAGGAGACCCAGTACTTC. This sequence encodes CASSFDQGEETQYF.

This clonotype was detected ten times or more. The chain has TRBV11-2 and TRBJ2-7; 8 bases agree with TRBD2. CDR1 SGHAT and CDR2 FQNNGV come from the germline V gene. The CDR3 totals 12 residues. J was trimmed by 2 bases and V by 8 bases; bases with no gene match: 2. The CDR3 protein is CASLSGAYEQYF. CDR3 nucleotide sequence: TGTGCCAGCCTTAGCGGGGCCTACGAGCAGTACTTC.

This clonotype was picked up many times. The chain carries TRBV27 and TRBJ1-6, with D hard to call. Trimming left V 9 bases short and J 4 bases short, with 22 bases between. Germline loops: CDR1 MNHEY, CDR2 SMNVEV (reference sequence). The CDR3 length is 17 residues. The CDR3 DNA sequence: TGTGCCAGTCAGATGTACGGGATCCCAAGTTATAATTCACCCCTCCACTTT. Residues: CASQMYGIPSYNSPLHF.

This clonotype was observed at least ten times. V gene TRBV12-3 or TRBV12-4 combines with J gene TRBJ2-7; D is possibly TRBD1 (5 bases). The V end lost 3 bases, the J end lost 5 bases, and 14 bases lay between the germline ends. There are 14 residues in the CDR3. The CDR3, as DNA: TGTGCCAGCAGTTTGAACAGGCATCTCGACGAGCAGTACTTC. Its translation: CASSLNRHLDEQYF.

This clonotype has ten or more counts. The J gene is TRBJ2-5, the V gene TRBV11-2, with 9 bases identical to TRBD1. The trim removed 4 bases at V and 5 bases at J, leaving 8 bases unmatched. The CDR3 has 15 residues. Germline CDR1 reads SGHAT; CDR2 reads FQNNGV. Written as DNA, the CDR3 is TGTGCCAGCAGCTCTTTAGGACAGGGGTACGAGACCCAGTACTTC. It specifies CASSSLGQGYETQYF.

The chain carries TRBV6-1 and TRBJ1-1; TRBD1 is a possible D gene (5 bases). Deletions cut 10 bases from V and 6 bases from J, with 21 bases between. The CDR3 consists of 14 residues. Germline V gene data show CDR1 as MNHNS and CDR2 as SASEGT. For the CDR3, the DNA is TGTGCCATCACAGACAGAGCCCCTTGGGCTGAAGCTTTCTTT. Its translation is CAITDRAPWAEAFF.

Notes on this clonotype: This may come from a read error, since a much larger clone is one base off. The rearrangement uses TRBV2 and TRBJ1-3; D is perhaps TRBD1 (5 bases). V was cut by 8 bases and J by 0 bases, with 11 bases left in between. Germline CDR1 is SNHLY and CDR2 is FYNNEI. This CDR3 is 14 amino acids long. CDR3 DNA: TGTGCCAGCGGGGACGGATTCTCTGGAAACACCATATATTTT. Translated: CASGDGFSGNTIYF.

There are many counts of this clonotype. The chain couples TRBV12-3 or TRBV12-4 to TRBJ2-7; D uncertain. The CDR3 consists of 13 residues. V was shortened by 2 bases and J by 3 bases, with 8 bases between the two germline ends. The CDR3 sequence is CASSLMGFYEQYF. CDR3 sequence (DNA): TGTGCCAGCAGTTTAATGGGTTTCTACGAGCAGTACTTC.

This CDR3 reads CASSLGPPAGPQHF. The CDR3 DNA is TGTGCCAGCAGCCTAGGACCCCCGGCCGGGCCCCAGCATTTT. V usage is TRBV9 and J usage is TRBJ1-5; D gene uncertain. Trimming cost V 4 bases and J 9 bases, with 17 bases left between them. Germline CDR1 SGDLS, CDR2 YYNGEE. The CDR3 extends over 14 amino acids.

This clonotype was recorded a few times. This CDR3 reads CASSPPSTSSYNEQFF. DNA for the CDR3: TGTGCCAGCAGCCCACCTTCCACTAGCTCCTACAATGAGCAGTTCTTC. The chain uses TRBV28 and TRBJ2-1; D possibly corresponds to TRBD2 (5 bases). Germline V gene sequence: CDR1 MDHEN, CDR2 SYDVKM. Trimming stripped 6 bases from V and 0 bases from J, with 15 bases between. The CDR3 is 16 amino acids.

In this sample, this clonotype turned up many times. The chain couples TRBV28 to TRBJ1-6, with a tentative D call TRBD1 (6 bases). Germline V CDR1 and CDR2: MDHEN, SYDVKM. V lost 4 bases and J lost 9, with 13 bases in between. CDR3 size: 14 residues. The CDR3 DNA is TGTGCCAGCAGTTCTCAGCAGGGGTCTTCACCCCTCCACTTT. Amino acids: CASSSQQGSSPLHF.

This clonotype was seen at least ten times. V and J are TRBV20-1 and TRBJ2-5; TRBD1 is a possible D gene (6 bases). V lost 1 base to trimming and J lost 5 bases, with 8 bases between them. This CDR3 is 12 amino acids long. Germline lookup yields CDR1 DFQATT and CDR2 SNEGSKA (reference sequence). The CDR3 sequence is CSARVRGETQYF. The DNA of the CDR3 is TGCAGTGCTAGAGTCAGGGGTGAGACCCAGTACTTC.

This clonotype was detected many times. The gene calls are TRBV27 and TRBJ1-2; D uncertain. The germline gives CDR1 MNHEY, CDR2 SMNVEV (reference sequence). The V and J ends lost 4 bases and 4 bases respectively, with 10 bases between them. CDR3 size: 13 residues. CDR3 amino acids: CASSSDVGYGYTF. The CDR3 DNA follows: TGTGCCAGCAGTTCGGACGTAGGCTATGGCTACACCTTC.

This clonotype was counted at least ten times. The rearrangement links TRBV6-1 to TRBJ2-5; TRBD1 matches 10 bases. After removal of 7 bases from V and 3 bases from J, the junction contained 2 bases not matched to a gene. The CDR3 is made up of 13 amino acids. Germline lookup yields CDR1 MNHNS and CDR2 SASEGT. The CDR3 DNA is TGTGCCAGCACCGGGACAGGGGAAGAGACCCAGTACTTC. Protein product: CASTGTGEETQYF.

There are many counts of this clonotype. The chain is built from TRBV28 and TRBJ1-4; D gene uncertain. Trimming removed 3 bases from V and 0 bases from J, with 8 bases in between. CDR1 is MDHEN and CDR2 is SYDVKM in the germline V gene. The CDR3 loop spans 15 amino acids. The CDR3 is CASSFSRATNEKLFF. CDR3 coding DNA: TGTGCCAGCAGTTTCTCCCGTGCAACTAATGAAAAACTGTTTTTT.